The 3 T cell receptor beta chains given below trace back to one sample, sequenced in a study of cytomegalovirus exposure and HLA in healthy donors. Sequencing used immunoSEQ multiplex PCR; TCRdb keeps in-frame clones, though not all of them. The table includes about 160,000 clones, 89% detected once. Sequencing was carried out using PBMCs. These receptors all come from a woman aged 18-29 years in good health and CMV-seropositive.

The chain recombines TRBV28 with TRBJ2-1, with D possibly matching TRBD1 (6 bases). Between the trimmed V and J ends, which lost 2 bases and 0 bases, there was a span of 14 bases. This CDR3 has 17 amino acids. Per the germline V gene, CDR1 is MDHEN and CDR2 is SYDVKM. The DNA of the CDR3 is TGTGCCAGCAGTTTACGACAGGCCCTGAGCTCCTACAATGAGCAGTTCTTC. Protein product: CASSLRQALSSYNEQFF.

The V call is TRBV10-3, the J call TRBJ2-1, with 12 bases fitting TRBD2. With V trimmed by 4 bases and J by 0 bases, 1 base remained unmatched. The CDR3 sequence is 16 residues long. Germline CDR1 reads ENHRY; CDR2 reads SYGVKD. The CDR3 region is CAISATSGSSYNEQFF. The CDR3 bases are TGTGCCATCAGTGCGACTAGCGGGAGCTCCTACAATGAGCAGTTCTTC.

This chain uses TRBV19 with TRBJ2-1; 10 bases are shared with TRBD2. The V gene end was trimmed by 4 bases and the J gene end by 7 bases; junction bases not matched to a gene: 7. CDR1 LNHDA and CDR2 SQIVND come from the germline V gene (reference sequence). The CDR3 has 15 residues. The CDR3 nucleotides are TGTGCCAGTAGTACACCGGGACTAGCGCTTAATGAGCAGTTCTTC. This encodes CASSTPGLALNEQFF.